The text below deals with one T cell receptor beta chain. There is no known antigen for this receptor. No base-level quality is on record; no much larger clone is a single base apart. In the multiplex PCR, 52 forward TRBV primers and 13 reverse TRBJ primers were used, and assay-based and computational corrections were applied for amplification bias. Rearranged TRB loci were amplified from genomic DNA by multiplex PCR within the immunoSEQ assay. TRB amplicons were sequenced using an Illumina HiSeq platform. Under the source paper's analysis protocol: Custom algorithms error-filtered the raw sequences and aligned them to reference gene sequences, after which the immunoSEQ online tools were used for analysis. Productive and nonproductive TRB rearrangement frequencies were evaluated among both unique and total sequences. Assessment of potential self-reactivity relied on the hydrophobicity of positions 6 and 7 in the TRB CDR3, along with their amino acid composition. For group comparisons, t tests, Mann-Whitney tests or two-way ANOVA were performed in Prism software. This is the immuneACCESS table as TCRdb keeps it, with only in-frame sequences that have V and J called. A part of the clones is gone; compared with another copy, unresolved V genes explain less than half, and the rest is unexplained. V and J calls and clone size are those listed in that table; D and trimming were worked out from the DNA. The sample table lists tens of thousands of clones, approximately 93% of them with a count of one. Clones ranked in the top ten supply 0.8% to 1% of the sample.

The data belong to a study of regulatory T cells (dated by TCRdb to 2017 to 2018). Describing the broader study: The study compared T-cell receptor beta repertoires of sorted regulatory, conventional CD4+ and CD8+ T cells between CD3G-deficient patients and healthy controls. Overall study outcomes, separate from this receptor: Conventional CD4+ T cells from CD3G-deficient patients were enriched for hydrophobic residues at CDR3 positions 6 and 7, suggesting more self-reactive specificities. Patient repertoires showed restricted unique TRB V-J pairs and skewed V and J gene usage, most marked in regulatory T cells.

Evidence of autoimmunity was present in all CD3G-deficient patients, and the autoimmunity was more severe in two of the patients. At the time of testing, the patients were between 2 and 39 years old, and their CD4+ and CD8+ T cells had reduced naive proportions and increased memory proportions. CD4+ cells were FACS-sorted into CD25-high CD127-low regulatory T cells and CD25-low CD127-high conventional CD4+ T cells. Several individuals with CD3G deficiency were included in the patient group. An international network of physicians across the United States, Europe and Asia provided the patient samples and clinical data. Peripheral blood mononuclear cells were isolated by Ficoll density separation. CDR1 and CDR2 are drawn from the germline V gene (reference sequence): MNHEY, SMNVEV. From cysteine to phenylalanine, the CDR3 is 14 amino acids long. Only CDR3 DNA is held: 42 bases, read in frame from base 1. V lost 4 bases and J lost 8 bases, and the count of bases not matched to a germline gene is 8.

The receptor was isolated from a child aged 2-15 years with CD3G deficiency. Input material: conventional CD4+ T cells sorted from blood. The sequence is built from TRBV27 and TRBJ2-1; TRBD2 aligns with 7 central bases. The DNA sequence is as follows: TGTGCCAGCAGTTACCGCGGGAGTCGCTATGAGCAGTTCTTC. It specifies CASSYRGSRYEQFF.